This T cell receptor beta chain is drawn from a study of blood T cell repertoires in COVID-19 (dated by TCRdb to about 2020). Turning to the overall study: Collaborator samples came from the United States, Italy and Spain and covered acute and convalescent phases of COVID-19. The prospective study material was composed of cDNA or gDNA derived from T cells, B-cell-depleted T cells, or PBMCs. Deeply sampled blood TCRbeta repertoires from subjects exposed to, actively infected with, or recovered from COVID-19 were included in the dataset. The repertoires were released in a freely available public database meant as a resource for research on the immune response to SARS-CoV-2. Samples came from the ongoing ImmuneRACE study (first 160 participants) plus 1,254 subjects from 6 global collaborators. The sample metadata nearly always contained a de-identified subject ID, COVID-19 status, age in years and sex. Where available, HLA class I and class II types were taken from metadata supplied by the sample provider and were not determined by assay-based typing.

In this sample, this clone turned up once. Its antigen is still unknown. Nothing much larger sits one base from this clone, and base qualities are not available. The collaborating institutions used their own protocols to collect whole blood in K2EDTA tubes. For TCRbeta analysis, collaborator samples were shipped as frozen whole blood, as isolated PBMCs, or as DNA extracted from either sample type. CDR3 length: 11 amino acids, cysteine to phenylalanine. The only DNA kept is the CDR3, 33 bases in frame from the first base. CDR1 and CDR2, looked up from the germline V gene (reference sequence), are DFQATT and SNEGSKA. V gives up 6 bases and J gives up 5 bases, and the segment between their germline ends measures 8 bases. Overall results and qualifications from the work: Clinical and demographic metadata were provided uncurated, with the amount varying by source and participant.

TCRbeta CDR3 regions were amplified from genomic DNA by means of the immunoSEQ Assay, a bias-controlled multiplex PCR. The authors processed their data as follows. The number of nucleated cells in each sample was estimated from the amplification of reference gene primers within the assay. To quantify the absolute abundance of each unique TCRbeta CDR3 rearrangement, sequence reads were collapsed and filtered. For each sample, productive Simpson clonality was calculated by taking the square root of Simpson's diversity index across productive rearrangements. Held by TCRdb, this immuneACCESS table contains in-frame sequences only and omits some clones. Under half of the omission traces to an unresolved V gene where checked; the cause of the rest is unknown. Clone size and the V and J calls come from that table; the DNA yielded D and trimming. The sample records roughly 670,000 clones, approximately 90% of which are singletons. The top ten constitute approximately 0.3% of the sample.

The rearrangement joined TRBV20-1 to TRBJ2-1; the D gene is perhaps TRBD2, on 6 matching bases. The receptor was derived from a woman between 18 and 29 years old with acute or convalescent COVID-19. The sequenced sample was peripheral blood. The CDR3 amino acid sequence is: CSARGDNEQFF. The DNA is as follows: TGCAGTGCGCGGGGAGACAATGAGCAGTTCTTC.